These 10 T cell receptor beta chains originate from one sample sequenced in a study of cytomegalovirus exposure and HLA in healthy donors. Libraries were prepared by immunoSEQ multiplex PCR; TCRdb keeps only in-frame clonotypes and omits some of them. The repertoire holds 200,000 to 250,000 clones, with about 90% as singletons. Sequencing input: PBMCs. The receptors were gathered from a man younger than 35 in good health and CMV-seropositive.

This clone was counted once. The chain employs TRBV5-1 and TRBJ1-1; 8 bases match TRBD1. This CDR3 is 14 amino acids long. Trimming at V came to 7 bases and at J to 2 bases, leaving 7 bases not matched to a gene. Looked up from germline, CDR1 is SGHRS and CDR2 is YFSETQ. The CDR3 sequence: CASAPDRGNTEAFF. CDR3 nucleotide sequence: TGCGCCAGCGCACCAGACAGGGGCAACACTGAAGCTTTCTTT.

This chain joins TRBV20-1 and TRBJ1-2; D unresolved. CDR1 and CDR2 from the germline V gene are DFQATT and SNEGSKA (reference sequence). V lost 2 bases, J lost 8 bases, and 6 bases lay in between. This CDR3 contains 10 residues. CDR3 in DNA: TGCAGTGCTAGACAGGTCGGCTACACCTTC. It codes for CSARQVGYTF.

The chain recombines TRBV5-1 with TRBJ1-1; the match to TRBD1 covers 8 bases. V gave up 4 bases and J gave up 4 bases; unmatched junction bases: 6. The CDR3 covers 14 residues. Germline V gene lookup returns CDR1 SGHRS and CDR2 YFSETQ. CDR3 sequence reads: CASSTWTGSTEAFF. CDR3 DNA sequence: TGCGCCAGCAGCACCTGGACAGGGAGCACTGAAGCTTTCTTT.

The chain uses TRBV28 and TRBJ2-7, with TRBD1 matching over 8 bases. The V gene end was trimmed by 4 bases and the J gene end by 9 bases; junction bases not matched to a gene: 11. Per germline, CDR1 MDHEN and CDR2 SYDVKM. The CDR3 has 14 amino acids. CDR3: CASSSAPTGASQYF. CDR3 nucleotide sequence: TGTGCCAGCAGTTCCGCCCCGACAGGGGCGTCGCAGTACTTC.

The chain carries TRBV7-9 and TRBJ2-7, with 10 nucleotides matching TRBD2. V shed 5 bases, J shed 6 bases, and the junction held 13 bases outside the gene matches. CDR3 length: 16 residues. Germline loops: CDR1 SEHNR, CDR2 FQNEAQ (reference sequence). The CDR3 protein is CASSTTGTSVRGEQYF. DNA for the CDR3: TGTGCCAGCAGCACCACCGGGACTAGCGTGAGGGGCGAGCAGTACTTC.

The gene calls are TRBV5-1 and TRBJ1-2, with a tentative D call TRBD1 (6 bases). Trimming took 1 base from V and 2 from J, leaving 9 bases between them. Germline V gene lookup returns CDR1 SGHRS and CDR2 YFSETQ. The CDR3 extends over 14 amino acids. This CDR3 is CASSLRGSNYGYTF. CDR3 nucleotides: TGCGCCAGCAGCTTGAGGGGGAGCAACTATGGCTACACCTTC.

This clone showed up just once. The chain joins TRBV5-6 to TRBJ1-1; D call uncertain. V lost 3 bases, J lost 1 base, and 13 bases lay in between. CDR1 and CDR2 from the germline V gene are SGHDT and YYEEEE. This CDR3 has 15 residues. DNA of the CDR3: TGTGCCAGCAGCTCCCCGGCCCTAGGGAACACTGAAGCTTTCTTT. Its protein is CASSSPALGNTEAFF.

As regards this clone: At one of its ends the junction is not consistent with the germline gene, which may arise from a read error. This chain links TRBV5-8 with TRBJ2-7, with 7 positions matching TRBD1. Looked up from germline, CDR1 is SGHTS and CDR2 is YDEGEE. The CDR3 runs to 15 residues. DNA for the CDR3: TGTGCCAGCAGCTTGGCTGAACAGGGGATAATCGAGCCGTACTTC. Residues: CASSLAEQGIIEPYF.

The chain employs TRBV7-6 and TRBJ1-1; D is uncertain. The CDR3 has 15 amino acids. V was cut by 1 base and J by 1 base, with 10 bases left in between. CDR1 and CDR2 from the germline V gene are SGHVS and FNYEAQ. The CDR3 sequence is CASSLVLIKNTEAFF. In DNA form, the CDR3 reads TGTGCCAGCAGCTTAGTGTTGATAAAGAACACTGAAGCTTTCTTT.

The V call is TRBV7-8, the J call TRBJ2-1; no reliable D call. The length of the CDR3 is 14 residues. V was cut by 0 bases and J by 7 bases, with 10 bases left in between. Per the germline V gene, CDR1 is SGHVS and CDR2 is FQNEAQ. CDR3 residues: CASSLAVLRNEQFF. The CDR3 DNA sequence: TGTGCCAGCAGCTTAGCTGTCTTGCGGAATGAGCAGTTCTTC.